These 16 T cell receptor beta chains were sequenced from one sample in a study of graft-versus-host responses after intestinal transplantation. The table came from immunoSEQ multiplex PCR; TCRdb's copy has only in-frame clones and leaves some out. This sample has about 41,000 clones, with approximately 96% found just once. No cognate antigen is known for these TCRs. The specimen comprised unstimulated CD8+ T cells sorted from spleen or lymph node cells, sampled before transplant. These receptors were collected from a human donor who was the organ donor for an intestinal transplant.

This chain joins TRBV5-4 and TRBJ2-5; D possibly corresponds to TRBD1 (6 bases). The germline V and J ends were trimmed by 0 bases and 5 bases, with 17 bases remaining between them. The germline V gene encodes CDR1 SGHNT and CDR2 YYREEE (reference sequence). The CDR3 covers 16 residues. CDR3 sequence (DNA): TGTGCCAGCAGCTTGGCCAGTTGGGGGCCCGAGGAGACCCAGTACTTC. The encoded protein is CASSLASWGPEETQYF.

This clone was recorded only once. The chain employs TRBV6-5 and TRBJ2-1; D is unresolved. V shed 8 bases and J shed 8 bases, with 10 bases lying between them. The germline V gene has CDR1 MNHEY and CDR2 SVGAGI. CDR3 size: 11 residues. CDR3 amino acids: CASSPRDEQFF. For the CDR3, the DNA is TGTGCCAGCTCCCCTAGAGATGAGCAGTTCTTC.

The chain employs TRBV5-6 and TRBJ2-1; TRBD2 is a possible D gene (7 bases). The CDR3 totals 15 residues. CDR1 is SGHDT and CDR2 is YYEEEE in the germline V gene. Deletions cut 3 bases from V and 4 bases from J, with 14 bases between. CDR3 amino acids: CASSSLGGPYNEQFF. The DNA for the CDR3 is TGTGCCAGCAGCTCCTTGGGGGGGCCTTACAATGAGCAGTTCTTC. The full variable domain, rest sourced from reference TRBV5-6 and TRBJ2-1, is DAGVTQSPTHLIKTRGQQVTLRCSPKSGHDTVSWYQQALGQGPQFIFQYYEEEERQRGNFPDRFSGHQFPNYSSELNVNALLLGDSALYLCASSSLGGPYNEQFFGPGTRLTVL.

The chain is built from TRBV7-8 and TRBJ2-5; 7 nucleotides align to TRBD2. The CDR3 is 14 amino acids. The germline gives CDR1 SGHVS, CDR2 FQNEAQ. The trim removed 5 bases at V and 2 bases at J, leaving 5 bases unmatched. The CDR3 DNA is TGTGCCAGCAGCACGCGGGGGAGACAAGAGACCCAGTACTTC. Its protein product is CASSTRGRQETQYF.

This chain joins TRBV14 and TRBJ2-7, with no clear D. CDR3 length: 12 amino acids. Germline lookup yields CDR1 SGHDN and CDR2 FVKESK. The V gene lost 3 bases and the J gene lost 2 bases, with 5 bases spanning the gap. The CDR3 region is CASSHLTYEQYF. The CDR3 nucleotides are TGTGCCAGCAGCCATTTAACCTACGAGCAGTACTTC.

V is TRBV7-9 and J is TRBJ1-2; D is unresolved. CDR1 is SEHNR, CDR2 FQNEAQ, per germline (reference sequence). This CDR3 comprises 15 residues. The V end lost 0 bases, the J end lost 3 bases, and 11 bases lay between the germline ends. The CDR3 here is CASSLARGTDYGYTF. The CDR3 DNA follows: TGTGCCAGCAGCTTAGCGCGGGGTACGGACTATGGCTACACCTTC.

V gene TRBV7-8 combines with J gene TRBJ1-4; tentative D call: TRBD1 (5 bases). The CDR3 runs to 14 residues. The V end was cut by 5 bases, the J end by 2 bases, with 9 bases between. The germline gives CDR1 SGHVS, CDR2 FQNEAQ. DNA for the CDR3: TGTGCCAGCAGCGAGGGGAGGACTAATGAAAAACTGTTTTTT. This sequence encodes CASSEGRTNEKLFF.

The J gene is TRBJ2-7, the V gene TRBV11-2; the D is unclear. The CDR3 sequence is 13 residues long. Per the germline V gene, CDR1 is SGHAT and CDR2 is FQNNGV. The V end lost 0 bases, the J end lost 2 bases, and 5 bases lay between the germline ends. The CDR3 region is CASSLELTYEQYF. The CDR3, as DNA: TGTGCCAGCAGCTTAGAGCTTACCTACGAGCAGTACTTC.

The J gene is TRBJ2-7, the V gene TRBV27; TRBD2 agrees at 7 bases. V dropped 4 bases and J dropped 3; count of bases not matched to a gene: 6. The V gene's germline CDR1 is MNHEY and CDR2 SMNVEV (reference sequence). The CDR3 spans 14 residues. This CDR3 is CASSSLAGHYEQYF. The CDR3 DNA is TGTGCCAGCAGTTCTTTAGCGGGCCACTACGAGCAGTACTTC.

The CDR3 here is CAWRGPGELFF. CDR3 in DNA: TGTGCCTGGAGGGGCCCCGGGGAGCTGTTTTTT. The V call is TRBV30, the J call TRBJ2-2, with D unresolved. The CDR3 runs to 11 residues. Germline lookup yields CDR1 GTSNPN and CDR2 SVGIG (reference sequence). Trimming removed 3 bases from V and 6 bases from J, with 5 bases in between.

This chain links TRBV7-8 with TRBJ1-4, with D possibly matching TRBD1 (5 bases). Germline CDR1 is SGHVS and CDR2 is FQNEAQ. Trimming took off 5 bases at V and 4 bases at J, with 26 bases between the two ends. The length of the CDR3 is 19 residues. DNA of the CDR3: TGTGCCAGCAGCCCCCCGGGACTTTCCGCCATTTCGTATAATGAAAAACTGTTTTTT. This sequence encodes CASSPPGLSAISYNEKLFF.

This rearrangement joins TRBV7-6 to TRBJ2-5; a possible D gene is TRBD2 (5 bases). There are 13 residues in the CDR3. The germline V gene has CDR1 SGHVS and CDR2 FNYEAQ. V gave up 1 base and J gave up 3 bases, with 6 bases separating them. DNA of the CDR3: TGTGCCAGCAGCTTAGAGGAGGAAGAGACCCAGTACTTC. Encoded protein: CASSLEEEETQYF. Using reference TRBV7-6 and TRBJ2-5 for the parts outside the CDR3, the full variable domain is GAGVSQSPRYKVTKRGQDVALRCDPISGHVSLYWYRQALGQGPEFLTYFNYEAQQDKSGLPNDRFSAERPEGSISTLTIQRTEQRDSAMYRCASSLEEEETQYFGPGTRLLVL.

Remarks on this clone: Other nucleotide sequences from this sample produce the same CDR3. V and J are TRBV27 and TRBJ2-7; the D is unclear. The CDR3 is 13 amino acids. The V and J ends lost 2 bases and 1 base respectively, with 6 bases between them. The V gene's germline CDR1 is MNHEY and CDR2 SMNVEV (reference sequence). Written as DNA, the CDR3 is TGTGCCAGCAGTTTAACGGTATCCTACGAGCAGTACTTC. Translating gives CASSLTVSYEQYF.

The CDR3 DNA follows: TGTGCCAGCAGTCCCGGGCAGGGCGGGGAGACCCAGTACTTC. This gives the protein CASSPGQGGETQYF. V and J are TRBV6-5 and TRBJ2-5, with D tentatively TRBD1 or TRBD2 (5 bases each). V shed 5 bases and J shed 5 bases, with 15 bases lying between them. Looked up from germline, CDR1 is MNHEY and CDR2 is SVGAGI. This CDR3 region has 14 residues.

V and J are TRBV4-1 and TRBJ2-5, with 7 positions matching TRBD1. The end of the DNA aligns better with TRBJ2-7, so the J call may be wrong. This CDR3 has 16 amino acids. The V gene's germline CDR1 is MGHRA and CDR2 YSYEKL. CDR3 region: CASSQEGPGQFYEQYF. The CDR3 nucleotides are TGCGCCAGCAGCCAAGAGGGGCCGGGACAGTTCTACGAGCAGTACTTC.

Remarks on this clone: The sample holds other DNA sequences that translate to the same CDR3. This chain links TRBV27 with TRBJ2-3; D is ambiguous. Germline values: CDR1 MNHEY, CDR2 SMNVEV (reference sequence). CDR3 length equals 12 residues. V was pared by 6 bases and J by 5 bases, with 9 bases between. CDR3 DNA sequence: TGTGCCAGCAGCCTGCTCGGAGATACGCAGTATTTT. Encoded protein: CASSLLGDTQYF.